The following is a T cell receptor (beta chain) sequence with its context. This entry is derived from a study of T cell changes during pregnancy in multiple sclerosis. Germline CDR1 and CDR2: SNHLY and FYNNEI. V trimming: 4 bases; J trimming: 0 bases; junction bases outside the gene matches: 2. The CDR3 contains 15 residues. Some clones are missing from TCRdb's copy, which holds only in-frame ones; the method was immunoSEQ multiplex PCR. The table shows some 70,000 clones, with more than 80% occurring only once. The TCR originated in a female donor with multiple sclerosis, enrolled in a pregnancy study. The starting material was peripheral blood, obtained in the second trimester of pregnancy. The gene calls are TRBV2 and TRBJ2-3; 9 bases line up with TRBD2. The chain's CDR3 is CASSGGLASTDTQYF. CDR3 sequence (DNA): TGTGCCAGCAGTGGGGGACTAGCAAGCACAGATACGCAGTATTTT. Together with reference TRBV2 and TRBJ2-3, the CDR3 gives the full variable domain: EPEVTQTPSHQVTQMGQEVILRCVPISNHLYFYWYRQILGQKVEFLVSFYNNEISEKSEIFDDQFSVERPDGSNFTLKIRSTKLEDSAMYFCASSGGLASTDTQYFGPGTRLTVL.